The rows below give T cell receptor beta chains drawn from one sample of a study of CD8 T cells in ankylosing spondylitis. Each CDR3 protein is one row after TCRdb ran MiXCR on the 5' RACE reads. The sample has over 700,000 distinct CDR3 sequences, around 20% seen once; the top ten hold around 19%. The sample was blood, either unsorted or a sorted T cell fraction (not recorded which). The receptors derive from a male donor with ankylosing spondylitis. Both conserved end residues are part of each CDR3. Each record gives: J gene, D gene, clone size, V gene, CDR3 DNA, CDR3 protein. D genes are given only for firm matches. The size entry is marked missing in some rows and otherwise reads once, few, many or a size class.

J gene: TRBJ1-2
D gene: .
clone size: .
V gene: TRBV4-1
CDR3 DNA: TGCGCCAGCAGCCAAGCATTGGTTGGCGAGCCCTATGGCTACACCTTC
CDR3 protein: CASSQALVGEPYGYTF

J gene: TRBJ1-2
D gene: .
clone size: few
V gene: TRBV25-1
CDR3 DNA: TGTGCCAGCAGTGACGGCCCCTATGGCTACACCTTC
CDR3 protein: CASSDGPYGYTF

J gene: TRBJ2-3
D gene: TRBD2
clone size: few
V gene: TRBV5-6
CDR3 DNA: TGTGCCAGCAGCTTGCTAAACCTAGCGGGAGCTCACGATACGCAGTATTTT
CDR3 protein: CASSLLNLAGAHDTQYF

J gene: TRBJ1-1
D gene: .
clone size: few
V gene: TRBV20-1
CDR3 DNA: TGCAGTGCTAGAATCCAGGATCTTGAAGCTTTCTTT
CDR3 protein: CSARIQDLEAFF

J gene: TRBJ1-1
D gene: TRBD1
clone size: few
V gene: TRBV6-5
CDR3 DNA: TGTGCCAGCAGTTACGAGCAGGGGGCCAAGAACACTGAAGCTTTCTTT
CDR3 protein: CASSYEQGAKNTEAFF

J gene: TRBJ1-5
D gene: TRBD1
clone size: few
V gene: TRBV5-1
CDR3 DNA: TGCGCCAGCAGCTTGGACGACAGGGACCAGCCCCAGCATTTT
CDR3 protein: CASSLDDRDQPQHF

J gene: TRBJ2-7
D gene: .
clone size: .
V gene: TRBV5-1
CDR3 DNA: TGCGCCAGCAGCTTGGTAACAGCCTACGAGCAGTACTTC
CDR3 protein: CASSLVTAYEQYF

J gene: TRBJ2-1
D gene: .
clone size: .
V gene: TRBV12-3/TRBV12-4
CDR3 DNA: TGTGCCAACTCCCCATCAGGGGAAGGGGTGACTGAGCAGTTCTTC
CDR3 protein: CANSPSGEGVTEQFF

J gene: TRBJ2-1
D gene: .
clone size: many
V gene: TRBV5-1
CDR3 DNA: TGCGCCAGCAGCTTGGTCCTAGCAAGTGAGCAGTTCTTC
CDR3 protein: CASSLVLASEQFF

J gene: TRBJ2-5
D gene: .
clone size: many
V gene: TRBV12-3/TRBV12-4
CDR3 DNA: TGTGCCAGCAGCTCTTATGGGGGGCGGGGAGAGACCCAGTACTTC
CDR3 protein: CASSSYGGRGETQYF

J gene: TRBJ2-7
D gene: .
clone size: many
V gene: TRBV12-3/TRBV12-4
CDR3 DNA: TGTGCCAGCAGCCGGTCCTCCTACGAGCAGTACTTC
CDR3 protein: CASSRSSYEQYF

J gene: TRBJ1-6
D gene: TRBD1
clone size: .
V gene: TRBV18
CDR3 DNA: TGTGCCAGCTCCGCCGGGACAGCAAATAATTCACCCCTCCACTTT
CDR3 protein: CASSAGTANNSPLHF

J gene: TRBJ2-5
D gene: .
clone size: .
V gene: TRBV5-1
CDR3 DNA: TGCGCCAGCAGTGGCCTACCAGAAGAGACCCAGTACTTC
CDR3 protein: CASSGLPEETQYF

J gene: TRBJ2-7
D gene: TRBD2
clone size: few
V gene: TRBV20-1
CDR3 DNA: TGCAGTGCTAGAGATCTAGCGGGACTCTCCTACGAGCAGTACTTC
CDR3 protein: CSARDLAGLSYEQYF

J gene: TRBJ2-4
D gene: .
clone size: .
V gene: TRBV7-2
CDR3 DNA: TGTGCCAGCAGCCCAAAAGGGGTCGGTCAGTACTTC
CDR3 protein: CASSPKGVGQYF

J gene: TRBJ2-1
D gene: .
clone size: .
V gene: TRBV9
CDR3 DNA: TGTGCCAGCAGCGTATATGGTAACTCCTACAATGAGCAGTTCTTC
CDR3 protein: CASSVYGNSYNEQFF

J gene: TRBJ2-5
D gene: .
clone size: .
V gene: TRBV5-1
CDR3 DNA: TGCGCCAGCAGCTTACGGACACACCAAGAGACCCAGTACTTC
CDR3 protein: CASSLRTHQETQYF

J gene: TRBJ2-3
D gene: TRBD2
clone size: .
V gene: TRBV4-3
CDR3 DNA: TGCGCCAGCAGCCAAGATTCGCTAGCGGCCTACACAGATACGCAGTATTTT
CDR3 protein: CASSQDSLAAYTDTQYF

J gene: TRBJ2-7
D gene: TRBD1
clone size: .
V gene: TRBV2
CDR3 DNA: TGTGCCAGCAGTAAGGACAGGAGCGATTACGAGCAGTACTTC
CDR3 protein: CASSKDRSDYEQYF

J gene: TRBJ1-1
D gene: .
clone size: few
V gene: TRBV4-2
CDR3 DNA: TGTGCCAGCAGCCAAGTAGGACAGCAGAACACTGAAGCTTTCTTT
CDR3 protein: CASSQVGQQNTEAFF

J gene: TRBJ2-3
D gene: .
clone size: few
V gene: TRBV5-6
CDR3 DNA: TGTGCCAGCAGCTCCACGGTCGACTATAGCACAGATACGCAGTATTTT
CDR3 protein: CASSSTVDYSTDTQYF

J gene: TRBJ1-2
D gene: .
clone size: few
V gene: TRBV10-2
CDR3 DNA: TGCGCCAGCAGTCTGGGAGGGGATGGGAATGGCTACACCTTC
CDR3 protein: CASSLGGDGNGYTF

J gene: TRBJ2-6
D gene: .
clone size: .
V gene: TRBV12-3/TRBV12-4
CDR3 DNA: TGTGCCAGCAGTTTTAGTGCTGGGGCCTCTGGGGCCAACGTCCTGACTTTC
CDR3 protein: CASSFSAGASGANVLTF

J gene: TRBJ1-2
D gene: TRBD1
clone size: many
V gene: TRBV12-3/TRBV12-4
CDR3 DNA: TGTGCCAGCAGTACCCACAGGGGTCCTGAGTATGGCTACACCTTC
CDR3 protein: CASSTHRGPEYGYTF

J gene: TRBJ1-4
D gene: .
clone size: .
V gene: TRBV7-2
CDR3 DNA: TGTGCCAGCAGCTTGAACGCCGGAGTAAGGAGGGAAAAACTGTTTTTT
CDR3 protein: CASSLNAGVRREKLFF

J gene: TRBJ2-3
D gene: .
clone size: few
V gene: TRBV7-3
CDR3 DNA: TGTGCCAGCAGCCAAGAATTCGGAGATACGCAGTATTTT
CDR3 protein: CASSQEFGDTQYF

J gene: TRBJ1-2
D gene: .
clone size: .
V gene: TRBV29-1
CDR3 DNA: TGCAGCGTTTTTGAGGACAGTTTTTACTATGGCTACACCTTC
CDR3 protein: CSVFEDSFYYGYTF

J gene: TRBJ1-3
D gene: .
clone size: few
V gene: TRBV12-3/TRBV12-4
CDR3 DNA: TGTGCCAGCAGTTCTTCTGGGGGCTTTGGAAACACCATATATTTT
CDR3 protein: CASSSSGGFGNTIYF

J gene: TRBJ2-3
D gene: TRBD1
clone size: few
V gene: TRBV5-5
CDR3 DNA: TGTGCCAGCAGCTCCGGACAGGGCTCCGGAGATACGCAGTATTTT
CDR3 protein: CASSSGQGSGDTQYF

J gene: TRBJ2-7
D gene: .
clone size: few
V gene: TRBV4-3
CDR3 DNA: TGCGCCAGCAGCCAAGACTCGGATTCGTCCTACGAGCAGTACTTC
CDR3 protein: CASSQDSDSSYEQYF

J gene: TRBJ2-7
D gene: TRBD1
clone size: .
V gene: TRBV28
CDR3 DNA: TGTGCCAGCAGTTTCCTAACAGGGGCGTCGGGGCAGTACTTC
CDR3 protein: CASSFLTGASGQYF

J gene: TRBJ1-2
D gene: .
clone size: .
V gene: TRBV3-1
CDR3 DNA: TGTGCCAGCAGCCAAGGGGGACTGGGAGGCTACACCTTC
CDR3 protein: CASSQGGLGGYTF

J gene: TRBJ2-1
D gene: TRBD2
clone size: .
V gene: TRBV4-1
CDR3 DNA: TGCGCCAGCAGCCAAGATCCGGGCGGGGGGGCTAGCAATGAGCAGTTCTTC
CDR3 protein: CASSQDPGGGASNEQFF

J gene: TRBJ1-2
D gene: .
clone size: once
V gene: TRBV20-1
CDR3 DNA: TGCAGTGCTAGAGTAATCGTGGAGGGCTACACCTTC
CDR3 protein: CSARVIVEGYTF

J gene: TRBJ1-1
D gene: .
clone size: few
V gene: TRBV20-1
CDR3 DNA: TGCAGTGCCACACCCCACAAGGAAGCTTTCTTT
CDR3 protein: CSATPHKEAFF

J gene: TRBJ2-2
D gene: .
clone size: few
V gene: TRBV4-2
CDR3 DNA: TGTGCCAGCACCTTGAAAACCAGGGAACCCGCGAACACCGGGGAGCTGTTTTTT
CDR3 protein: CASTLKTREPANTGELFF

J gene: TRBJ2-3
D gene: .
clone size: few
V gene: TRBV29-1
CDR3 DNA: TGCAGCGGCAGGACAGTCATTACTAGCACAGATACGCAGTATTTT
CDR3 protein: CSGRTVITSTDTQYF

J gene: TRBJ1-4
D gene: TRBD1
clone size: .
V gene: TRBV7-9
CDR3 DNA: TGTGCCAGCAGCTCCGGGACAGGGGAGAAAAAACTGTTTTTT
CDR3 protein: CASSSGTGEKKLFF

J gene: TRBJ1-1
D gene: TRBD1
clone size: few
V gene: TRBV11-2
CDR3 DNA: TGTGCCAGCAGCAAAACGACAGGGTGGAACACTGAAGCTTTCTTT
CDR3 protein: CASSKTTGWNTEAFF

J gene: TRBJ1-1
D gene: .
clone size: few
V gene: TRBV13
CDR3 DNA: TGTGCCAGCAGCTTAATCCCGCCCTACTCTGAAGCTTTCTTT
CDR3 protein: CASSLIPPYSEAFF

J gene: TRBJ2-1
D gene: .
clone size: .
V gene: TRBV9
CDR3 DNA: TGTGCCAGCAGCGAGGGGGAGGTGTACACGTACAATGAGCAGTTCTTC
CDR3 protein: CASSEGEVYTYNEQFF

J gene: TRBJ2-1
D gene: .
clone size: .
V gene: TRBV4-2
CDR3 DNA: TGTGCCAGCAGCCAAGAGCAGTTCTTC
CDR3 protein: CASSQEQFF

J gene: TRBJ2-3
D gene: TRBD2
clone size: .
V gene: TRBV10-3
CDR3 DNA: TGTGCCGTCAGGGGAAGCGGGGGAACAGATACGCAGTATTTT
CDR3 protein: CAVRGSGGTDTQYF

J gene: TRBJ1-5
D gene: TRBD1
clone size: .
V gene: TRBV7-8
CDR3 DNA: TGTGCCAGCAGCTTGGGGGCAGGGGGGACTCAGCCCCAGCATTTT
CDR3 protein: CASSLGAGGTQPQHF

J gene: TRBJ1-3
D gene: TRBD1
clone size: .
V gene: TRBV5-1
CDR3 DNA: TGCGCCAGCAGCACCCGGACAGGGGGAGGAAACACCATATATTTT
CDR3 protein: CASSTRTGGGNTIYF

J gene: TRBJ1-5
D gene: .
clone size: .
V gene: TRBV12-3/TRBV12-4
CDR3 DNA: TGTGCCAGCAGTTTAGGAGACAGTCGGCCCCAGCATTTT
CDR3 protein: CASSLGDSRPQHF

J gene: TRBJ2-1
D gene: .
clone size: .
V gene: TRBV7-8
CDR3 DNA: TGTGCCAGCAGCTTAGATATTGCCCCCGATGAGCAGTTCTTC
CDR3 protein: CASSLDIAPDEQFF

J gene: TRBJ1-1
D gene: .
clone size: few
V gene: TRBV29-1
CDR3 DNA: TGCAGCGTTCAAGGGACCTTGAACACTGAAGCTTTCTTT
CDR3 protein: CSVQGTLNTEAFF

J gene: TRBJ2-1
D gene: .
clone size: few
V gene: TRBV5-6
CDR3 DNA: TGTGCCAGCAGCTTAAGGGTTAGCTCCTACAATGAGCAGTTCTTC
CDR3 protein: CASSLRVSSYNEQFF